This T cell receptor (beta chain) was sequenced in a study of OX40 agonist ivuxolimab in advanced cancers. The wider study: Every patient in dose escalation had hepatocellular carcinoma, melanoma, renal cell or head and neck cancer. Partial responses were recorded for three patients, including one with hepatocellular carcinoma and two with cutaneous melanoma.

Germline V gene sequence: CDR1 KGHSH, CDR2 LQKENI. V was pared by 3 bases and J by 3 bases, with 14 bases between. The CDR3 consists of 16 residues. Method: immunoSEQ multiplex PCR; TCRdb's copy keeps in-frame clones and lacks some. Here the sample spans 45,000 to 65,000 clones, around 77% being singletons. As for this clone: Antigen specificity is unknown.

Whole-study results and caveats: Clonal expansion was among the lowest in partial responders at 0.1-3.0 mg/kg, especially CD8+.

Here the sequenced sample was CD4+ or CD8+ T cells sorted from blood, taken in a trial of the OX40 agonist ivuxolimab. This clonotype was obtained from an adult with an advanced solid tumor such as melanoma, head and neck, liver or kidney cancer. The chain couples TRBV18 to TRBJ1-4; D gene unclear. The CDR3 DNA follows: TGTGCCAGCTCACCCGGGGTCCTCCTATCTAATGAAAAACTGTTTTTT. Its translation is CASSPGVLLSNEKLFF.